One sample yielded the 13 T cell receptor beta chains listed below, sequenced in a study of T cells in Graves' hyperthyroidism and ophthalmopathy. It was RNA transcripts that yielded the amplified TCR beta CDR3 regions. HTBI primers drove first-round RT-PCR of the TCR CDR3. MiXCR, run by TCRdb on the multiplex PCR reads, gives a single entry per CDR3 protein. The sample includes 560,000 or so distinct CDR3 sequences, around 42% of them seen just once. The sequenced material came from peripheral blood or thyroid tissue (not recorded which). These receptors came from a woman between 18 and 30 years old with Graves' hyperthyroidism.

In the case of this clonotype: The conserved closing phenylalanine or tryptophan is absent in this CDR3, likely reflecting a read error. This chain connects TRBV2 to TRBJ2-7; D is perhaps TRBD2 (5 bases). Germline lookup yields CDR1 SNHLY and CDR2 FYNNEI. The CDR3 loop spans 14 amino acids. Trimming took off 5 bases at V and 6 bases at J, with 17 bases between the two ends. This CDR3 reads CASSLAGEGGEQYL. Written as DNA, the CDR3 is TGTGCCAGCAGTTTAGCAGGAGAGGGCGGCGAGCAGTACCTC.

The chain has TRBV7-9 and TRBJ2-7; D call uncertain. Trimming took off 10 bases at V and 1 base at J, with 14 bases between the two ends. Germline-derived CDR1 and CDR2 are SEHNR and FQNEAQ (reference sequence). This CDR3 has 13 residues. The CDR3 region is CATAGTISYEQYF. In DNA form, the CDR3 reads TGTGCCACCGCCGGTACGATTTCCTACGAGCAGTACTTC.

With respect to this clonotype: This may be a read error, as it is one base from a much larger clone. V and J are TRBV24-1 and TRBJ2-6, with TRBD2 as a possible D gene (6 bases). Germline CDR1 KGHDR, CDR2 SFDVKD. The CDR3 has 18 amino acids. Deletions cut 4 bases from V and 0 bases from J, with 15 bases between. CDR3 loop: CATSEGEATHSGANVLTF. For the CDR3, the DNA is TGTGCCACCAGTGAGGGGGAGGCAACTCACTCTGGGGCCAACGTCCTGACTTTC.

The table lists this clonotype with many counts. The chain recombines TRBV10-3 with TRBJ1-5, with D perhaps TRBD1 (6 bases). Germline CDR1 is ENHRY and CDR2 is SYGVKD. V lost 8 bases to trimming and J lost 1 base, with 12 bases between them. This CDR3 region has 14 residues. In DNA, the CDR3 is TGTGCCATCGCTATAGGGGGGAGCAATCAGCCCCAGCATTTT. Its translation is CAIAIGGSNQPQHF.

V gene TRBV7-9 combines with J gene TRBJ1-1, with 7 bases that match TRBD1. This CDR3 contains 15 residues. Per the germline V gene, CDR1 is SEHNR and CDR2 is FQNEAQ (reference sequence). With V trimmed by 5 bases and J by 1 base, 7 bases remained unmatched. CDR3 sequence: CASSTTGAPNTEAFF. DNA of the CDR3: TGTGCCAGCAGCACCACAGGGGCTCCGAACACTGAAGCTTTCTTT.

This clonotype was recorded many times. The rearrangement links TRBV7-2 to TRBJ1-3; tentatively, D is TRBD1 (6 bases). Per germline, CDR1 SGHTA and CDR2 FQGNSA. Trimming left V 5 bases short and J 2 bases short, with 13 bases between. The CDR3 is 15 amino acids. The CDR3 reads CASSLTGLAGNTIYF. The CDR3 DNA sequence: TGTGCCAGCAGCCTAACAGGGTTGGCTGGAAACACCATATATTTT.

This clonotype was picked up a small number of times. V usage is TRBV19 and J usage is TRBJ1-5; no clear D gene. V was clipped by 6 bases and J by 6 bases, with 9 bases between them. The CDR3 covers 12 residues. Per germline, CDR1 LNHDA and CDR2 SQIVND (reference sequence). This CDR3 is CASSLRSQPQHF. CDR3 DNA: TGTGCCAGTAGCCTCCGAAGTCAGCCCCAGCATTTT.

The chain employs TRBV7-9 and TRBJ1-5, with no clear D. V was pared by 3 bases and J by 11 bases, with 14 bases between. CDR3 length: 13 residues. Per germline, CDR1 SEHNR and CDR2 FQNEAQ (reference sequence). CDR3 coding DNA: TGTGCCAGCAGCTTTCGGGCGGGAGAGACCCAGCATTTT. Its translation is CASSFRAGETQHF.

The chain joins TRBV2 to TRBJ2-7; TRBD1 agrees at 7 bases. CDR3 length: 14 residues. With 6 bases clipped from V and 3 bases from J, the junction kept 8 bases outside the gene matches. CDR1 is SNHLY, CDR2 FYNNEI, per germline. CDR3 DNA: TGTGCCAGCAGATCCGGGACAGTGAACTACGAGCAGTACTTC. Protein product: CASRSGTVNYEQYF. The variable domain in full, with the rest retrieved from reference TRBV2 and TRBJ2-7, is EPEVTQTPSHQVTQMGQEVILRCVPISNHLYFYWYRQILGQKVEFLVSFYNNEISEKSEIFDDQFSVERPDGSNFTLKIRSTKLEDSAMYFCASRSGTVNYEQYFGPGTRLTVT.

Details on this clonotype: This may stem from a read error, because a much larger clone lies one nucleotide away. V gene TRBV10-3 combines with J gene TRBJ2-7; D is possibly TRBD1 or TRBD2 (5 bases each). CDR3 length: 14 amino acids. Germline V lookup: CDR1 ENHRY, CDR2 SYGVKD. Trimming stripped 8 bases from V and 4 bases from J, with 18 bases between. The CDR3 region has the DNA TGTGCCATCGGATCGGACGGAGGACATTACGAGCAGTACTTC. Amino acid sequence: CAIGSDGGHYEQYF.

This clonotype has more than one count but fewer than ten. DNA for the CDR3: TGTGCCAGCAGCCCCCCACTGGTGTTCTACGAGCAGTACTTC. Translation: CASSPPLVFYEQYF. The rearrangement links TRBV7-3 to TRBJ2-7; D gene unclear. Trimming removed 5 bases from V and 3 bases from J, with 14 bases in between. The CDR3 covers 14 residues. Germline CDR1 SGHTA, CDR2 FQGTGA. Full variable domain (rest looked up from reference TRBV7-3 and TRBJ2-7): GAGVSQTPSNKVTEKGKYVELRCDPISGHTALYWYRQSLGQGPEFLIYFQGTGAADDSGLPNDRFFAVRPEGSVSTLKIQRTERGDSAVYLCASSPPLVFYEQYFGPGTRLTVT.

This chain connects TRBV14 to TRBJ1-1, with no clear D. Germline CDR1 reads SGHDN; CDR2 reads FVKESK. The CDR3 covers 19 residues. Trimming removed 0 bases at V and 2 bases at J, with 22 bases between. The DNA of the CDR3 is TGTGCCAGCAGCCAAGATTGGTTTCGTGGACCACCCAGAAACACTGAAGCTTTCTTT. It encodes CASSQDWFRGPPRNTEAFF. The full variable domain, completed using reference TRBV14 and TRBJ1-1, is EAGVTQFPSHSVIEKGQTVTLRCDPISGHDNLYWYRRVMGKEIKFLLHFVKESKQDESGMPNNRFLAERTGGTYSTLKVQPAELEDSGVYFCASSQDWFRGPPRNTEAFFGQGTRLTVV.

V usage is TRBV6-5 and J usage is TRBJ1-2, with D unclear. Germline loops: CDR1 MNHEY, CDR2 SVGAGI. This CDR3 comprises 12 residues. Trimming left V 8 bases short and J 4 bases short, with 11 bases between. The CDR3 reads CASGARLYGYTF. As DNA, the CDR3 is TGTGCCAGCGGCGCCAGACTCTATGGCTACACCTTC.